These T cell receptor beta chains were read from a single sample in a study of blood T cell repertoires in COVID-19. Some clones are missing from TCRdb's copy, which holds only in-frame ones; the method was immunoSEQ multiplex PCR. The sample carries about 260,000 clones, 80% to 85% recorded once. Sample: peripheral blood. The receptors shown here come from a man in his 60s with acute or convalescent COVID-19. Each CDR3 is given with its conserved first and last residue. A D gene is named only where the DNA matches it firmly. Not every row has a clone size; where given, it reads once, few, many or a size class.

NA,TRBJ1-1,TRBD1,TRBV3-1/TRBV3-2,TGTGCCAGCAGCCAAGGACAGGGGGGCACTGAAGCTTTCTTT,CASSQGQGGTEAFF
NA,TRBJ1-3,NA,TRBV5-4,TGTGCCAGCAGCTCCGGGTCTCTGGCTGGAAACACCATATATTTT,CASSSGSLAGNTIYF
few,TRBJ2-7,NA,TRBV7-9,TGTGCCAGCAGCCTAGACCCAGGGTGGGACGAGCAGTACTTC,CASSLDPGWDEQYF
NA,TRBJ2-5,NA,TRBV5-1,TGCGCCAGCAAAGAGAGGGCGGGATGGTACGAGACCCAGTACTTC,CASKERAGWYETQYF
NA,TRBJ2-3,TRBD2,TRBV28,TGTGCCAGCAGTTTGGGTCTAGCGGGAGGCGGATCAGATACGCAGTATTTT,CASSLGLAGGGSDTQYF
once,TRBJ1-2,NA,TRBV24-1,TGTGCCACCAGTGATGGACAGAGAGACTATGGCTACACCTTC,CATSDGQRDYGYTF
NA,TRBJ2-7,TRBD1,TRBV7-9,TGTGCCAGCAGCCGGTGGGACAGGGGCTACGAGCAGTACTTC,CASSRWDRGYEQYF
NA,TRBJ2-2,TRBD1,TRBV18,TGTGCCAGCTCACTTTGGACAGGGGACACCGGGGAGCTGTTTTTT,CASSLWTGDTGELFF
NA,TRBJ2-7,NA,TRBV29-1,TGCAGCGTTGAGGGCGGAGGGGGGGCCGACGAGCAGTACTTC,CSVEGGGGADEQYF
few,TRBJ1-1,TRBD1,TRBV29-1,TGCAGCGGCAAGTGGCAGGGGGGACCGAACACTGAAGCTTTCTTT,CSGKWQGGPNTEAFF
NA,TRBJ2-6,TRBD1,TRBV4-3,TGCGCCAGCAGCCAAACGGGACAGGGGTTCTCTGGGGCCAACGTCCTGACTTTC,CASSQTGQGFSGANVLTF
NA,TRBJ2-2,TRBD2,TRBV7-2,TGTGCCAGCACCCCACAGCGGGAGCTGAACGGGGAGCTGTTTTTT,CASTPQRELNGELFF
once,TRBJ2-7,NA,TRBV6-2/TRBV6-3,TGTGCCAGCAGCCACAGCTCCTACGAGCAGTACTTC,CASSHSSYEQYF
NA,TRBJ1-5,NA,TRBV6-5,TGTGCCAGCAGAGCTGTGAATAGCAATCAGCCCCAGCATTTT,CASRAVNSNQPQHF
NA,TRBJ1-3,TRBD1,TRBV7-2,TGTGCCAGCAGCTTCACAGGGGGCTCCTCTGGAAACACCATATATTTT,CASSFTGGSSGNTIYF
NA,TRBJ2-7,NA,TRBV6-5,TGTGCCAGCAGTTACAACATAGGGGGATACGAGCAGTACTTC,CASSYNIGGYEQYF
NA,TRBJ2-7,TRBD1,TRBV7-9,TGTGCCAGCAGCATCGAGGGACAGGGGACCCACGAGCAGTACTTC,CASSIEGQGTHEQYF
NA,TRBJ1-5,TRBD1,TRBV2,TGTGCCAGCAGTGAAGAGGACAGGGTGGGCAATCAGCCCCAGCATTTT,CASSEEDRVGNQPQHF
NA,TRBJ2-7,NA,TRBV12-3/TRBV12-4,TGTGCCAGCAGTTTTGGCGGACTGAGTGAGCAGTACTTC,CASSFGGLSEQYF
NA,TRBJ1-5,NA,TRBV6-2/TRBV6-3,TGTGCCAGCAGTCGTGACAGACGTGGTGGGAGCAATCAGCCCCAGCATTTT,CASSRDRRGGSNQPQHF
few,TRBJ1-6,NA,TRBV28,TGTGCCAGCATCGGACAGCCGAATTCACCCCTCCACTTT,CASIGQPNSPLHF
NA,TRBJ2-5,TRBD1,TRBV5-5,TGTGCCAGCAGCTTCACCGGGACAGGGGGAGAGACCCAGTACTTC,CASSFTGTGGETQYF
NA,TRBJ1-2,NA,TRBV5-4,TGTGCCAGCAGCTTGGCGGACACTTTCTATGGCTACACCTTC,CASSLADTFYGYTF
NA,TRBJ2-1,TRBD2,TRBV10-3,TGTGCCATCAGTGATGGGACTAGGAAGAATGAGCAGTTCTTC,CAISDGTRKNEQFF
once,TRBJ2-2,NA,TRBV6-5,TGTGCCAGCAGTTACCCCCCTAGCCCCGGGGAGCTGTTTTTT,CASSYPPSPGELFF
NA,TRBJ2-1,TRBD2,TRBV9,TGTGCCAGCAGCGTAATGGGGGGGTTCTCCTACAATGAGCAGTTCTTC,CASSVMGGFSYNEQFF
NA,TRBJ1-4,TRBD1,TRBV5-1,TGCGCCAGCAGCTTGGACGGGACAGGAGGTGAAAAACTGTTTTTT,CASSLDGTGGEKLFF
NA,TRBJ2-5,TRBD1,TRBV19,TGTGCCAGTAGTCCGACAGGGCAAGAGACCCAGTACTTC,CASSPTGQETQYF
NA,TRBJ2-3,TRBD1,TRBV5-1,TGCGCCAGCAGCTTAGGGACAGGGGTAACAGATACGCAGTATTTT,CASSLGTGVTDTQYF
NA,TRBJ1-6,NA,TRBV28,TGTGCCAGCAGTTTTGCTTTTCAGATGGTTCCACCCCTCCACTTT,CASSFAFQMVPPLHF